One and the same sample provided the 22 T cell receptor beta chains below, sequenced in a study of T cell changes during pregnancy in multiple sclerosis. The protocol was immunoSEQ multiplex PCR, while the TCRdb copy is restricted to in-frame clones and leaves out a portion. The top ten hold approximately 16% of the sample, which has around 26,000 clones, 75% to 90% seen once. The sequences come from CD8+ T cells from peripheral blood mononuclear cells, collected in the second trimester of pregnancy. These receptors all stem from a female donor with multiple sclerosis, enrolled in a pregnancy study.

The count of this clone is one. The J gene is TRBJ1-4, the V gene TRBV29-1; D remains unclear. The length of the CDR3 is 15 residues. CDR1 is SQVTM, CDR2 ANQGSEA, per germline. Trimming stripped 3 bases from V and 0 bases from J, with 11 bases between. DNA for the CDR3: TGCAGCGTTGAGTCGTCGGTTGCAACTAATGAAAAACTGTTTTTT. This translates into CSVESSVATNEKLFF.

V is TRBV7-6 and J is TRBJ2-3, with 8 positions matching TRBD2. The junction had 13 bases not matched to a gene; V was cut back by 5 bases and J by 3 bases. The CDR3 has 17 amino acids. Germline CDR1 and CDR2: SGHVS and FNYEAQ. The DNA of the CDR3 is TGTGCCAGCAGCGTAGGACCCGGGAGGGCCCGGACAGATACGCAGTATTTT. It is translated as CASSVGPGRARTDTQYF.

The chain couples TRBV5-6 to TRBJ1-3; D not certain. CDR1 SGHDT and CDR2 YYEEEE come from the germline V gene. Trimming shortened V by 2 bases and J by 1 base, and 13 bases separated the two germline ends. The length of the CDR3 is 16 residues. CDR3 DNA: TGTGCCAGCAGCTTCGGCCCTACGGGTTCTGGAAACACCATATATTTT. This codes for CASSFGPTGSGNTIYF.

About this clone: The junction and the germline gene differ at one end; a read error may be behind it. The V gene is TRBV23-1, the J gene TRBJ2-7, with D perhaps matching TRBD1 (6 bases). TRBV23-1 is filed as an ORF, its function uncertain. The CDR3 consists of 8 residues. In nucleotides, the CDR3 is TGCGCCAGGGGGGAAGGGGGCTTC. Its translation is CARGEGGF.

The chain couples TRBV7-6 to TRBJ2-1, with 7 bases that match TRBD1. V shed 1 base and J 10 bases; nucleotides not matched to a gene: 4. This CDR3 spans 13 amino acids. Germline V gene sequence: CDR1 SGHVS, CDR2 FNYEAQ. CDR3 sequence (DNA): TGTGCCAGCAGCTTAGTCGGGACAGTCGAGCAGTTCTTC. It yields the protein CASSLVGTVEQFF.

The chain recombines TRBV6-6 with TRBJ2-3; a weak D match, TRBD2 (5 bases). Trimming left V 4 bases short and J 0 bases short, with 11 bases between. The CDR3 sequence is 15 residues long. Per the germline V gene, CDR1 is MNHNY and CDR2 is SVGAGI (reference sequence). The CDR3 sequence is CASSWTRGSTDTQYF. As DNA, the CDR3 is TGTGCCAGCAGTTGGACCCGCGGGAGCACAGATACGCAGTATTTT.

The chain links TRBV7-2 to TRBJ2-2, with 9 bases matching TRBD2. This CDR3 comprises 14 residues. V shed 3 bases, J shed 5 bases, and the junction held 1 base outside the gene matches. Germline V lookup: CDR1 SGHTA, CDR2 FQGNSA. CDR3 nucleotide sequence: TGTGCCAGCAGCTTTAGCGGGGGAACCGGGGAGCTGTTTTTT. It translates to CASSFSGGTGELFF.

The chain couples TRBV7-9 to TRBJ2-5; D uncertain. CDR1 is SEHNR, CDR2 FQNEAQ, per germline (reference sequence). Trimming took off 0 bases at V and 2 bases at J, with 16 bases between the two ends. The CDR3 length is 17 residues. CDR3 nucleotides: TGTGCCAGCAGCTTAGCCGGATTAGGCGGAGATCAAGAGACCCAGTACTTC. Encoded protein: CASSLAGLGGDQETQYF.

This clone turned up a few times. The chain links TRBV5-1 to TRBJ1-5; 7 nucleotides match TRBD1. With V trimmed by 4 bases and J by 2 bases, 3 bases remained unmatched. Germline-derived CDR1 and CDR2 are SGHRS and YFSETQ. The CDR3 runs to 14 residues. The DNA of the CDR3 is TGCGCCAGCAGCCCTACAGGGGGCAATCAGCCCCAGCATTTT. This encodes CASSPTGGNQPQHF. Full variable domain (missing parts from reference TRBV5-1 and TRBJ1-5): KAGVTQTPRYLIKTRGQQVTLSCSPISGHRSVSWYQQTPGQGLQFLFEYFSETQRNKGNFPGRFSGRQFSNSRSEMNVSTLELGDSALYLCASSPTGGNQPQHFGDGTRLSIL.

The V gene is TRBV4-2, the J gene TRBJ2-1, with TRBD2 matching over 13 bases. Germline values: CDR1 LGHNA, CDR2 YNFKEQ. V trimming: 2 bases; J trimming: 8 bases; junction bases outside the gene matches: 9. The CDR3 sequence is 17 residues long. The CDR3 nucleotides are TGTGCCAGCAGCCAACGAGCCCGGACTAGCGGGAGTCATGAGCAGTTCTTC. Translated: CASSQRARTSGSHEQFF.

The V and J genes are TRBV27 and TRBJ2-3; 11 nucleotides match TRBD2. The V gene's germline CDR1 is MNHEY and CDR2 SMNVEV (reference sequence). V trimming: 2 bases; J trimming: 0 bases; junction bases outside the gene matches: 4. The CDR3 contains 17 residues. The CDR3 protein is CASSLIAGGPSTDTQYF. The CDR3 DNA sequence: TGTGCCAGCAGTTTAATAGCGGGAGGGCCAAGCACAGATACGCAGTATTTT.

J is TRBJ1-5 and V is TRBV28, with D perhaps matching TRBD1 (6 bases). The germline V gene encodes CDR1 MDHEN and CDR2 SYDVKM. This CDR3 has 15 residues. V lost 3 bases and J 0 bases, leaving 9 bases between the germline ends. DNA of the CDR3: TGTGCCAGCAGTTTTCGGACAGATAGCAATCAGCCCCAGCATTTT. Protein sequence: CASSFRTDSNQPQHF. The full variable domain, in which reference TRBV28 and TRBJ1-5 provide the parts outside the CDR3, is DVKVTQSSRYLVKRTGEKVFLECVQDMDHENMFWYRQDPGLGLRLIYFSYDVKMKEKGDIPEGYSVSREKKERFSLILESASTNQTSMYLCASSFRTDSNQPQHFGDGTRLSIL.

This chain uses TRBV25-1 with TRBJ2-3, with D perhaps TRBD2 (5 bases). The CDR3 extends over 15 amino acids. Germline V CDR1 and CDR2: MGHDK, SYGVNS. Trimming removed 0 bases from V and 0 bases from J, with 7 bases in between. The CDR3 is CASSEYGISTDTQYF. In nucleotides, the CDR3 is TGTGCCAGCAGTGAATACGGGATAAGCACAGATACGCAGTATTTT.

The chain employs TRBV7-9 and TRBJ2-7; 7 bases agree with TRBD1. The germline CDR1 and CDR2 sequences are SEHNR and FQNEAQ (reference sequence). This CDR3 is built from 16 residues. The V gene end was trimmed by 5 bases and the J gene end by 4 bases; junction bases not matched to a gene: 14. The CDR3 reads CASSLGQVPGLYEQYF. Written as DNA, the CDR3 is TGTGCCAGCAGCCTAGGACAGGTACCAGGTTTATACGAGCAGTACTTC.

The chain uses TRBV29-1 and TRBJ2-2; 7 nucleotides line up with TRBD1. The length of the CDR3 is 13 residues. Germline CDR1 and CDR2: SQVTM and ANQGSEA. Trimming at V came to 7 bases and at J to 4 bases, leaving 6 bases not matched to a gene. CDR3 amino acids: CSGQGRITGELFF. As DNA, the CDR3 is TGCAGCGGACAGGGACGGATCACCGGGGAGCTGTTTTTT.

This chain links TRBV2 with TRBJ2-1; 8 bases fit TRBD2. Germline lookup yields CDR1 SNHLY and CDR2 FYNNEI. There are 16 residues in the CDR3. Trimming took 4 bases from V and 3 from J; bases not matched to a gene: 8. CDR3 nucleotides: TGTGCCAGCAGTGGGGCGGTAGCGGGGTACTACAATGAGCAGTTCTTC. Its protein is CASSGAVAGYYNEQFF.

V and J are TRBV6-6 and TRBJ2-1; D may be TRBD2 (5 bases). Trimming cost V 11 bases and J 5 bases, with 13 bases left between them. CDR3 length: 12 amino acids. In germline, CDR1 is MNHNY, CDR2 SVGAGI (reference sequence). The CDR3 region is CALGRGDNEQFF. In DNA form, the CDR3 reads TGTGCCCTGGGCCGGGGTGACAATGAGCAGTTCTTC.

V gene TRBV6-4 combines with J gene TRBJ2-1, with TRBD2 matching 10 bases. V trimming: 3 bases; J trimming: 6 bases; junction bases outside the gene matches: 5. CDR1 MRHNA and CDR2 SNTAGT come from the germline V gene. The CDR3 runs to 15 residues. The CDR3 protein is CASSEASGSSNEQFF. DNA of the CDR3: TGTGCCAGCAGTGAAGCTAGCGGGAGTTCCAATGAGCAGTTCTTC.

This clone came up a few times. CDR3 coding DNA: TGTGCCAGCAGCTTGGGGACAGCTAACTATGGCTACACCTTC. This translates into CASSLGTANYGYTF. V is TRBV13 and J is TRBJ1-2, with 7 bases that match TRBD1. The CDR3 is 14 residues long. V was clipped by 3 bases and J by 0 bases; unmatched bases: 1. CDR1 is PRHDT and CDR2 is FYEKMQ in the germline V gene (reference sequence).

This clone was recorded only once. The CDR3 nucleotides are TGTGCCAGCAGCTTAGGAGGCGACGGAAACTATGGCTACACCTTC. Its translation is CASSLGGDGNYGYTF. The V gene is TRBV7-9, the J gene TRBJ1-2; D uncertain. Looked up from germline, CDR1 is SEHNR and CDR2 is FQNEAQ (reference sequence). The CDR3 covers 15 residues. The ends were cut back, 1 base at V and 2 bases at J, with 11 bases in the middle.

The rearrangement uses TRBV2 and TRBJ2-7; the D gene is possibly TRBD1 (5 bases). This CDR3 is 14 amino acids long. CDR1 SNHLY and CDR2 FYNNEI come from the germline V gene. V was clipped by 8 bases and J by 0 bases, with 14 bases between them. CDR3 nucleotides: TGTGCCAGCCTAAAGGGGCGGAGCTCCTACGAGCAGTACTTC. It translates to CASLKGRSSYEQYF.

This clone is classed as medium-sized. The V call is TRBV6-1, the J call TRBJ2-6, with D uncertain. With 1 base removed from V and 3 bases from J, the gap between germline ends came to 7 bases. The CDR3 runs to 15 residues. The germline V gene has CDR1 MNHNS and CDR2 SASEGT. The CDR3, as DNA: TGTGCCAGCAGTGAAGGGCAGGATGGGGCCAACGTCCTGACTTTC. This sequence encodes CASSEGQDGANVLTF.